The 9 T cell receptor beta chains below were found in one sample sequenced in a study of T cells in tumors after PD-1 blockade. Clones were read by immunoSEQ multiplex PCR, and TCRdb kept only the in-frame ones, dropping some. The table has roughly 50,000 clones, roughly 80% seen once. The source material was PBMCs, sampled before anti-PD-1 treatment. The receptors were sampled from a human donor with basal cell carcinoma.

This chain uses TRBV7-9 with TRBJ1-1, with a tentative D call TRBD1 (6 bases). V shed 1 base and J shed 10 bases, with 13 bases lying between them. The CDR3 length is 13 residues. From germline, CDR1 is SEHNR and CDR2 FQNEAQ (reference sequence). The CDR3, as DNA: TGTGCCAGCAGCTTAGTGCAGGGGATGGTAGCTTTCTTT. As protein: CASSLVQGMVAFF.

Notes on this clone: A junction boundary mismatches the germline segment, possibly from a read error. J is TRBJ2-5 and V is TRBV4-1; D may be TRBD2 (6 bases). The CDR3 spans 14 residues. Germline assignment: CDR1 MGHRA and CDR2 YSYEKL. CDR3 nucleotide sequence: TGCACCAGCAGCCAATCGGGAGCCCAAGAGACCCAGTACTTC. Translating it yields CTSSQSGAQETQYF.

The CDR3 coding sequence is TGTGCCTGGAGTGCGTACCGGACAGGGTCCTACGAGCAGTACTTC. It yields the protein CAWSAYRTGSYEQYF. This chain uses TRBV30 with TRBJ2-7; 8 bases fit TRBD1. The CDR3 totals 15 residues. Germline V CDR1 and CDR2: GTSNPN, SVGIG (reference sequence). The junction had 6 bases not matched to a gene; V was cut back by 1 base and J by 1 base.

The rearrangement joins TRBV27 to TRBJ1-2, with D uncertain. The V end lost 0 bases, the J end lost 5 bases, and 13 bases lay between the germline ends. The CDR3 sequence is 15 residues long. Germline CDR1 reads MNHEY; CDR2 reads SMNVEV (reference sequence). The CDR3 DNA follows: TGTGCCAGCAGTTTATCGTTAAACAGCGAATATGGCTACACCTTC. Protein: CASSLSLNSEYGYTF.

This rearrangement joins TRBV30 to TRBJ1-2, with 7 bases fitting TRBD1. Germline V CDR1 and CDR2: GTSNPN, SVGIG (reference sequence). The CDR3 sequence is 14 residues long. The trim removed 3 bases at V and 3 bases at J, leaving 7 bases unmatched. The CDR3 sequence is CAWSQGGPHYGYTF. CDR3 in DNA: TGTGCCTGGAGCCAGGGGGGGCCCCACTATGGCTACACCTTC.

The gene calls are TRBV6-5 and TRBJ2-7; 9 positions agree with TRBD2. Germline V gene sequence: CDR1 MNHEY, CDR2 SVGAGI. This CDR3 comprises 15 residues. V trimming: 5 bases; J trimming: 0 bases; junction bases outside the gene matches: 5. The CDR3 DNA reads as TGTGCCAGCAGTAAGACTAGCGGAAGCTCCTACGAGCAGTACTTC. Its translation: CASSKTSGSSYEQYF.

The rearrangement links TRBV7-2 to TRBJ2-5; D is undetermined. Germline V lookup: CDR1 SGHTA, CDR2 FQGNSA. The CDR3 has 14 amino acids. Trimming stripped 3 bases from V and 2 bases from J, with 10 bases between. CDR3 protein: CASSFVTQQETQYF. The CDR3 DNA follows: TGTGCCAGCAGCTTCGTAACACAACAAGAGACCCAGTACTTC. Looking up the rest from reference TRBV7-2 and TRBJ2-5 gives the full variable domain: GAGVSQSPSNKVTEKGKDVELRCDPISGHTALYWYRQSLGQGLEFLIYFQGNSAPDKSGLPSDRFSAERTGGSVSTLTIQRTQQEDSAVYLCASSFVTQQETQYFGPGTRLLVL.

This chain connects TRBV10-2 to TRBJ1-3; a weak D match, TRBD1 (5 bases). The CDR3 spans 15 residues. The V gene lost 0 bases and the J gene lost 0 bases, with 6 bases spanning the gap. The germline CDR1 and CDR2 sequences are WSHSY and SAAADI. The CDR3 bases are TGCGCCAGCAGTGAGTCGGGGGGCTCTGGAAACACCATATATTTT. This gives the protein CASSESGGSGNTIYF.

The genes are TRBV20-1 and TRBJ2-3; 8 bases align to TRBD2. The CDR3 is 18 residues long. Per germline, CDR1 DFQATT and CDR2 SNEGSKA (reference sequence). Trimming cost V 3 bases and J 2 bases; bases outside gene matches: 16. In DNA, the CDR3 is TGCAGTGCTAGTTCCAGCGGGGGTTCTCTAAGACTCACAGATACGCAGTATTTT. It codes for CSASSSGGSLRLTDTQYF.